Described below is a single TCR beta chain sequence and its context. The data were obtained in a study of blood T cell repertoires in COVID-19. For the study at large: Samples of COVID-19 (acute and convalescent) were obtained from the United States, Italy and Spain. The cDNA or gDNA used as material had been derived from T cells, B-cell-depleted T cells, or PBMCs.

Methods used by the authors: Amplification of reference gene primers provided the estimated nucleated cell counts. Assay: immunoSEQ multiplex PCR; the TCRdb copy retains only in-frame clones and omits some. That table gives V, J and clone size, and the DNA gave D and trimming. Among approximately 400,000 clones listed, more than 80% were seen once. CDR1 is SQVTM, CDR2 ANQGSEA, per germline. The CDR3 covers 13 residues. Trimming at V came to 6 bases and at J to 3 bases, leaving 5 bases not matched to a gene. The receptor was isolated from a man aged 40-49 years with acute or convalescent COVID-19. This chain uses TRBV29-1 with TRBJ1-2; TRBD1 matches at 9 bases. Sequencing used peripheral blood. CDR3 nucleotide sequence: TGCAGCGTAGAGGACAGGGGCCACTATGGCTACACCTTC. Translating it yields CSVEDRGHYGYTF.